The rows below give T cell receptor beta chains drawn from one sample of a study of blood T cell repertoires in COVID-19. The table came from immunoSEQ multiplex PCR; TCRdb's copy has only in-frame clones and leaves some out. The table shows about 160,000 clones, with about 86% occurring only once. The specimen sequenced was peripheral blood. The receptors here all came from a man aged 50-59 years with active or convalescent COVID-19. The CDR3 runs from the conserved cysteine through the conserved F or W. D genes are given only for firm matches. Expanded clones get a size class; other rows say once, few or many, or leave the size out.

D: -; V: TRBV28; size: -; J: TRBJ1-1; CDR3: CASSNRAPGTEAFF; DNA: TGTGCCAGCAGCAACAGGGCCCCCGGCACTGAAGCTTTCTTT
D: -; V: TRBV7-5; size: -; J: TRBJ2-3; CDR3: CARSSVLAGGGDTQYF; DNA: TGTGCCAGAAGCTCCGTACTAGCGGGAGGAGGGGATACGCAGTATTTT
D: TRBD2; V: TRBV24-1; size: -; J: TRBJ2-3; CDR3: CATSDPTLGGGLDTQYF; DNA: TGTGCCACCAGTGATCCCACGTTGGGGGGGGGACTGGATACGCAGTATTTT
D: -; V: TRBV29-1; size: -; J: TRBJ1-1; CDR3: CSVRPGLGGTEAFF; DNA: TGCAGCGTGAGGCCGGGACTCGGGGGCACTGAAGCTTTCTTT
D: -; V: TRBV25-1; size: -; J: TRBJ1-1; CDR3: CASSEWEGMNTEAFF; DNA: TGTGCCAGCAGTGAATGGGAGGGGATGAACACTGAAGCTTTCTTT
D: TRBD1; V: TRBV27; size: -; J: TRBJ2-2; CDR3: CASSLPKLTGPGELFF; DNA: TGTGCCAGCAGTTTACCGAAATTGACAGGGCCCGGGGAGCTGTTTTTT
D: TRBD1; V: TRBV11-2; size: -; J: TRBJ1-1; CDR3: CASHRSGTATKNTEAFF; DNA: TGTGCCAGTCACCGCTCCGGGACAGCTACAAAGAACACTGAAGCTTTCTTT
D: -; V: TRBV5-1; size: -; J: TRBJ2-5; CDR3: CASSLGRQAETQYF; DNA: TGCGCCAGCAGCTTGGGCCGACAAGCAGAGACCCAGTACTTC
D: -; V: TRBV12-3/TRBV12-4; size: once; J: TRBJ1-5; CDR3: CASTYILGQPQHF; DNA: TGTGCCAGCACCTATATACTTGGTCAGCCCCAGCATTTT
D: TRBD2; V: TRBV7-9; size: -; J: TRBJ2-7; CDR3: CASSSGLAGGGQYF; DNA: TGTGCCAGCAGCTCCGGACTAGCGGGAGGTGGGCAGTACTTC
D: TRBD1; V: TRBV9; size: once; J: TRBJ1-1; CDR3: CASSVAWQGGNTEAFF; DNA: TGTGCCAGCAGCGTAGCGTGGCAGGGGGGGAACACTGAAGCTTTCTTT
D: TRBD2; V: TRBV25-1; size: -; J: TRBJ2-3; CDR3: CASSEGGGTDTQYF; DNA: TGTGCCAGCAGTGAAGGGGGAGGGACAGATACGCAGTATTTT
D: -; V: TRBV14; size: -; J: TRBJ2-7; CDR3: CASSQGGGPSYEQYF; DNA: TGTGCCAGCAGCCAAGGCGGCGGGCCCTCCTACGAGCAGTACTTC
D: -; V: TRBV9; size: once; J: TRBJ2-1; CDR3: CASSPRPTGPLEYNEQFF; DNA: TGTGCCAGCAGCCCACGTCCGACAGGCCCACTAGAATACAATGAGCAGTTCTTC
D: TRBD2; V: TRBV5-4; size: few; J: TRBJ2-7; CDR3: CASSSTGTISYEQYF; DNA: TGTGCCAGCAGCTCTACCGGGACTATCTCCTACGAGCAGTACTTC
D: -; V: TRBV29-1; size: -; J: TRBJ2-7; CDR3: CSVTATGSTTYEQYF; DNA: TGCAGCGTCACGGCAACAGGGTCGACCACCTACGAGCAGTACTTC
D: TRBD1; V: TRBV5-1; size: -; J: TRBJ1-1; CDR3: CASSSGQMNTEAFF; DNA: TGCGCCAGCAGCTCGGGACAGATGAACACTGAAGCTTTCTTT
D: -; V: TRBV4-3; size: -; J: TRBJ2-5; CDR3: CASSQDFGSGTQYF; DNA: TGCGCCAGCAGCCAAGATTTTGGGAGCGGGACCCAGTACTTC
D: -; V: TRBV7-9; size: -; J: TRBJ1-5; CDR3: CASSLEGSNQPQHF; DNA: TGTGCCAGCAGCTTAGAGGGGAGCAATCAGCCCCAGCATTTT
D: TRBD1; V: TRBV4-3; size: -; J: TRBJ1-2; CDR3: CASSQENRGYGYTF; DNA: TGCGCCAGCAGCCAAGAGAACAGGGGCTATGGCTACACCTTC
D: TRBD2; V: TRBV7-8; size: -; J: TRBJ2-1; CDR3: CASSLGRLAGPYNEQFF; DNA: TGTGCCAGCAGCTTAGGGCGACTAGCGGGGCCCTACAATGAGCAGTTCTTC
D: TRBD1; V: TRBV19; size: -; J: TRBJ2-1; CDR3: CATLGRDRGYNEQFF; DNA: TGTGCCACCCTAGGGCGGGACAGGGGCTACAATGAGCAGTTCTTC
D: -; V: TRBV27; size: -; J: TRBJ1-2; CDR3: CASSPDNFNYGYTF; DNA: TGTGCCAGCAGTCCGGACAATTTTAACTATGGCTACACCTTC
D: TRBD1; V: TRBV5-5; size: -; J: TRBJ2-7; CDR3: CASSLVAGGASYEQYF; DNA: TGTGCCAGCAGCTTGGTGGCAGGGGGCGCCTCCTACGAGCAGTACTTC
D: -; V: TRBV6-5; size: -; J: TRBJ2-2; CDR3: CASSYSLGFDTGELFF; DNA: TGTGCCAGCAGTTACTCGCTAGGTTTCGACACCGGGGAGCTGTTTTTT
D: -; V: TRBV10-1; size: -; J: TRBJ1-1; CDR3: CASRDRKALGVTEAFF; DNA: TGCGCCAGCAGGGACAGAAAGGCCCTAGGGGTCACTGAAGCTTTCTTT
D: -; V: TRBV13; size: -; J: TRBJ1-3; CDR3: CASSPRTGYSGNTIYF; DNA: TGTGCCAGCAGCCCTCGAACAGGTTACTCTGGAAACACCATATATTTT
D: -; V: TRBV20-1; size: -; J: TRBJ2-5; CDR3: CSASRLAGETQYF; DNA: TGCAGTGCTAGTCGCCTAGCTGGAGAGACCCAGTACTTC
D: TRBD1; V: TRBV7-6; size: -; J: TRBJ2-7; CDR3: CASSSGQLNYEQYF; DNA: TGTGCCAGCAGCTCGGGACAGCTTAACTACGAGCAGTACTTC
D: TRBD1; V: TRBV2; size: -; J: TRBJ1-2; CDR3: CASSVFDREGYTF; DNA: TGTGCCAGCAGTGTTTTCGACAGGGAGGGCTACACCTTC
D: -; V: TRBV11-3; size: -; J: TRBJ2-5; CDR3: CASSHPGVETQYF; DNA: TGTGCCAGCAGCCACCCAGGGGTAGAGACCCAGTACTTC
D: TRBD1; V: TRBV6-5; size: -; J: TRBJ1-5; CDR3: CASRTQGAYNQPQHF; DNA: TGTGCCAGCAGAACTCAGGGGGCTTACAATCAGCCCCAGCATTTT
D: TRBD2; V: TRBV4-2; size: -; J: TRBJ2-1; CDR3: CASSQDHLAANEQFF; DNA: TGTGCCAGCAGCCAAGATCATCTAGCGGCCAATGAGCAGTTCTTC
D: TRBD1; V: TRBV6-5; size: -; J: TRBJ2-3; CDR3: CASIEGAGTDTQYF; DNA: TGTGCCAGCATAGAGGGGGCGGGCACAGATACGCAGTATTTT
D: TRBD1; V: TRBV30; size: once; J: TRBJ2-7; CDR3: CAWTRGDRDIAYEQYF; DNA: TGTGCCTGGACTCGAGGGGACAGGGACATCGCCTACGAGCAGTACTTC
D: TRBD1; V: TRBV7-6; size: -; J: TRBJ2-2; CDR3: CASSLDRGRAGELFF; DNA: TGTGCCAGCAGCCTCGACAGGGGGCGGGCCGGGGAGCTGTTTTTT
D: TRBD2; V: TRBV7-8; size: -; J: TRBJ2-1; CDR3: CASSISGARYNEQFF; DNA: TGTGCCAGCAGCATTAGCGGGGCCCGATACAATGAGCAGTTCTTC
D: TRBD2; V: TRBV3-1/TRBV3-2; size: -; J: TRBJ2-3; CDR3: CASSPPGLGGADTQYF; DNA: TGTGCCAGCAGCCCGCCGGGACTAGGTGGAGCAGATACGCAGTATTTT
D: TRBD1; V: TRBV4-3; size: -; J: TRBJ1-2; CDR3: CASSQASQGNYGYTF; DNA: TGCGCCAGCAGCCAAGCGTCACAGGGGAACTATGGCTACACCTTC
D: -; V: TRBV5-4; size: few; J: TRBJ1-5; CDR3: CASSFDRLGQPQHF; DNA: TGTGCCAGCAGCTTTGACAGGTTGGGTCAGCCCCAGCATTTT
D: -; V: TRBV18; size: -; J: TRBJ1-5; CDR3: CASSPGGVWENQPQHF; DNA: TGTGCCAGCTCACCGGGTGGGGTCTGGGAGAATCAGCCCCAGCATTTT
D: -; V: TRBV7-9; size: few; J: TRBJ2-1; CDR3: CASSLVQGSFYNEQFF; DNA: TGTGCCAGCAGCTTAGTTCAGGGGTCCTTCTACAATGAGCAGTTCTTC
D: -; V: TRBV6-2/TRBV6-3; size: -; J: TRBJ2-7; CDR3: CASSLDTVPSGQYF; DNA: TGTGCCAGCAGTTTAGACACCGTTCCCTCTGGGCAGTACTTC
D: TRBD2; V: TRBV28; size: -; J: TRBJ2-7; CDR3: CASSFLSGMASYEQYF; DNA: TGTGCCAGCAGTTTCCTTAGCGGGATGGCCTCCTACGAGCAGTACTTC
D: -; V: TRBV25-1; size: -; J: TRBJ2-5; CDR3: CASSESRWQGRETQYF; DNA: TGTGCCAGCAGTGAATCCAGGTGGCAGGGGCGAGAGACCCAGTACTTC
D: -; V: TRBV7-2; size: -; J: TRBJ2-7; CDR3: CASSFSSTGYYEQYF; DNA: TGTGCCAGCAGCTTCTCTAGTACGGGGTACTACGAGCAGTACTTC
D: -; V: TRBV7-2; size: -; J: TRBJ2-7; CDR3: CASSFQGGEQYF; DNA: TGTGCCAGCAGCTTCCAAGGCGGCGAGCAGTACTTC
D: -; V: TRBV25-1; size: -; J: TRBJ2-7; CDR3: CASSPLGSSYEQYF; DNA: TGTGCCAGCAGTCCCCTCGGGAGCTCCTACGAGCAGTACTTC
D: -; V: TRBV10-3; size: once; J: TRBJ2-2; CDR3: CATRTELNTGELFF; DNA: TGTGCCACCAGGACAGAACTGAACACCGGGGAGCTGTTTTTT
D: TRBD1; V: TRBV18; size: -; J: TRBJ1-3; CDR3: CASSPGNRDRAGNTIYF; DNA: TGTGCCAGCTCACCCGGGAACCGGGACAGGGCTGGAAACACCATATATTTT
D: -; V: TRBV6-6; size: -; J: TRBJ2-1; CDR3: CASSYSRGVWDNEQFF; DNA: TGTGCCAGCAGTTACAGTAGAGGAGTTTGGGACAATGAGCAGTTCTTC
D: -; V: TRBV30; size: few; J: TRBJ1-1; CDR3: CAWSRGLNTEAFF; DNA: TGTGCCTGGTCCCGGGGGTTAAACACTGAAGCTTTCTTT
D: TRBD2; V: TRBV5-1; size: once; J: TRBJ2-7; CDR3: CASSLAGGTSVHEQYF; DNA: TGCGCCAGCAGCTTGGCCGGAGGGACTAGCGTACACGAGCAGTACTTC
D: TRBD1; V: TRBV20-1; size: -; J: TRBJ2-4; CDR3: CSADALDRVGF; DNA: TGCAGTGCGGATGCATTGGACAGGGTGGGGTTC
D: -; V: TRBV19; size: -; J: TRBJ1-2; CDR3: CASRESADGGYTF; DNA: TGTGCCAGTAGGGAGTCGGCCGACGGAGGCTACACCTTC
D: TRBD1; V: TRBV9; size: -; J: TRBJ1-4; CDR3: CASSVGQGFNEKLFF; DNA: TGTGCCAGCAGCGTGGGACAGGGCTTTAATGAAAAACTGTTTTTT
D: -; V: TRBV9; size: once; J: TRBJ2-2; CDR3: CASTYELHPGELFF; DNA: TGTGCCAGCACCTATGAACTCCATCCCGGGGAGCTGTTTTTT
D: TRBD1; V: TRBV9; size: -; J: TRBJ2-1; CDR3: CASSVDWDRSYNEQFF; DNA: TGTGCCAGCAGCGTAGATTGGGACAGGAGTTACAATGAGCAGTTCTTC
D: TRBD2; V: TRBV24-1; size: once; J: TRBJ2-1; CDR3: CATSDPRVAGGYNEQFF; DNA: TGTGCCACCAGTGATCCGCGGGTAGCGGGGGGCTACAATGAGCAGTTCTTC